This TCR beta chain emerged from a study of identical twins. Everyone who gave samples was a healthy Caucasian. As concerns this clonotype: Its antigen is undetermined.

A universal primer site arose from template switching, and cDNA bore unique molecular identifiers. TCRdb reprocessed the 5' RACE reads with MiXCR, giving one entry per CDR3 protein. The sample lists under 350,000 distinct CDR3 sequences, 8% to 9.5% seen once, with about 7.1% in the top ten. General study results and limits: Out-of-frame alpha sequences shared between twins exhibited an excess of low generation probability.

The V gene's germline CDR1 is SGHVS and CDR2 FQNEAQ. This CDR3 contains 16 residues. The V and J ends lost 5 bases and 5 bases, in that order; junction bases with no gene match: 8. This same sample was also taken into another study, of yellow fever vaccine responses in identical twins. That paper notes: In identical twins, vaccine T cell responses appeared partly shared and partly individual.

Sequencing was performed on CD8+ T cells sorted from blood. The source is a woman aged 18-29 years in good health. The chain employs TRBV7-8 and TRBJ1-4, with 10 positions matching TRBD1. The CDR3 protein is CASSRWDRGQNEKLFF. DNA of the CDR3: TGTGCCAGCAGCCGATGGGACAGGGGCCAAAATGAAAAACTGTTTTTT.